Listed here are 9 T cell receptor beta chains from one sample, sequenced in a study of cytomegalovirus exposure and HLA in healthy donors. TCRdb's table, derived via immunoSEQ multiplex PCR, lists solely in-frame clones and lacks some. The profile shows about 120,000 clones, roughly 90% of them singletons. What was sequenced was PBMCs. The receptors stem from a woman aged 18-29 years in good health and CMV-seropositive.

V and J are TRBV5-1 and TRBJ2-3; tentative D call: TRBD2 (6 bases). CDR1 is SGHRS, CDR2 YFSETQ, per germline. This CDR3 is 17 amino acids long. Trimming removed 4 bases from V and 2 bases from J, with 20 bases in between. CDR3 in DNA: TGCGCCAGCAGCCCGCCACCTTTAGGCGGGGACACAGATACGCAGTATTTT. Protein product: CASSPPPLGGDTDTQYF. Full variable domain (outside the CDR3, taken from reference TRBV5-1 and TRBJ2-3): KAGVTQTPRYLIKTRGQQVTLSCSPISGHRSVSWYQQTPGQGLQFLFEYFSETQRNKGNFPGRFSGRQFSNSRSEMNVSTLELGDSALYLCASSPPPLGGDTDTQYFGPGTRLTVL.

The gene calls are TRBV5-1 and TRBJ2-6, with D tentatively TRBD2 (5 bases). The CDR3 runs 16 residues. V lost 0 bases and J lost 4, with 11 bases in between. CDR1 and CDR2 from the germline V gene are SGHRS and YFSETQ. In DNA form, the CDR3 reads TGCGCCAGCAGCTTGGGTCGCGGGCCAGGGGCCAACGTCCTGACTTTC. This encodes CASSLGRGPGANVLTF.

The chain links TRBV18 to TRBJ2-5, with TRBD2 identical over 7 bases. This CDR3 spans 14 amino acids. Losses at the gene ends were 3 bases for V and 7 bases for J; bases not matched to a gene: 8. Germline lookup yields CDR1 KGHSH and CDR2 LQKENI. The CDR3 DNA reads as TGTGCCAGCTCACCTCAGGGAGGGGATGGGACCCAGTACTTC. Amino acids: CASSPQGGDGTQYF. Looking up the rest from reference TRBV18 and TRBJ2-5 gives the full variable domain: NAGVMQNPRHLVRRRGQEARLRCSPMKGHSHVYWYRQLPEEGLKFMVYLQKENIIDESGMPKERFSAEFPKEGPSILRIQQVVRGDSAAYFCASSPQGGDGTQYFGPGTRLLVL.

The chain has TRBV5-4 and TRBJ1-2; 8 bases are shared with TRBD1. CDR3 length equals 15 residues. Trimming took 4 bases from V and 4 from J; bases not matched to a gene: 9. Looked up from germline, CDR1 is SGHNT and CDR2 is YYREEE (reference sequence). The chain's CDR3 is CASSPERTGTYGYTF. The DNA of the CDR3 is TGTGCCAGCAGCCCCGAGCGGACAGGGACCTATGGCTACACCTTC.

The J gene is TRBJ2-3, the V gene TRBV10-2; a weak D match, TRBD2 (5 bases). V was trimmed by 6 bases and J by 2 bases, leaving 12 bases between them. CDR1 is WSHSY, CDR2 SAAADI, per germline. The CDR3 is 14 residues long. This CDR3 is CASSADSYTDTQYF. CDR3 in DNA: TGCGCCAGCAGCGCGGACTCATACACAGATACGCAGTATTTT.

The CDR3 DNA follows: TGTGCCAGCAGCTTAGCGGGAGGAGATACGCAGTATTTT. This encodes CASSLAGGDTQYF. This chain connects TRBV7-2 to TRBJ2-3, with TRBD2 as a possible D gene (6 bases). The V end lost 0 bases, the J end lost 5 bases, and 6 bases lay between the germline ends. CDR3 length: 13 amino acids. Germline CDR1 and CDR2: SGHTA and FQGNSA.

To note about this clone: The junction and the germline gene differ at one end; a read error may be behind it. Other nucleotide sequences from this sample produce the same CDR3. V usage is TRBV25-1 and J usage is TRBJ1-1, with 8 bases aligning to TRBD1. Looked up from germline, CDR1 is MGHDK and CDR2 is SYGVNS. The CDR3 consists of 15 residues. CDR3 in DNA: TGTGCCAGCAGGCCAGAACAGGGGGGGAACACTGAAGCCTTCTTT. This sequence encodes CASRPEQGGNTEAFF.

CDR3 region: CASSFIFISGELFF. CDR3 in DNA: TGTGCCAGCAGCTTTATCTTCATTAGCGGGGAGCTGTTTTTT. The chain recombines TRBV5-8 with TRBJ2-2; D not certain. The germline V gene encodes CDR1 SGHTS and CDR2 YDEGEE. Trimming cost V 2 bases and J 7 bases, with 12 bases left between them. The CDR3 consists of 14 residues.

This clone was seen a few times. The J gene is TRBJ1-1, the V gene TRBV29-1; no clear D. Trimming left V 0 bases short and J 7 bases short, with 9 bases between. Per the germline V gene, CDR1 is SQVTM and CDR2 is ANQGSEA. CDR3 size: 12 residues. The CDR3 region is CSVEDVGGEAFF. The CDR3 DNA follows: TGCAGCGTTGAAGACGTAGGCGGTGAAGCTTTCTTT.